This TCR beta chain was observed in a study of shared clonotypes between healthy human individuals (dated by TCRdb to about 2020). Context from the whole study: Three men and two women, aged 18 to 49 years, made up the cohort. To estimate repertoire size and how much clonotypes are shared between individuals, the study performed deep sequencing of blood TCR repertoires from 4 to 6 healthy adults. For each donor, CD4 naive and CD4 memory were each run on three plates, CD8 naive on two plates, and CD8 memory on one plate. Libraries were prepared and TCR repertoires were sequenced by different laboratories using diverse techniques, in order to increase sequencing depth and limit assay-specific biases. Per donor, leukapheresis produced somewhere between about 0.9 and 10 billion PBMCs.

The donors were healthy, HIV-negative adults who had no recently reported acute infections or vaccinations. Only Caucasian adults living in Nashville, Tennessee, USA were represented among the donors. Magnetic negative selection was used to enrich CD4+ T cells, after which naive cells were positively selected on CD45RA and the negative fraction became the memory subset. Blood was collected by leukapheresis, and PBMCs were isolated by Ficoll-Histopaque density gradient centrifugation and then cryopreserved in liquid nitrogen vapor phase. Analytical flow cytometry was used to check the purity and quantity of each magnetically sorted T cell population. Genomic DNA was isolated from each sorted fraction and quantified by UV absorbance on a Nanodrop 2000c. Using the deep immunoSEQ assay, TCR CDR3 regions were amplified from genomic DNA by multiplex PCR. Extracted genomic DNA from each cell subset was distributed evenly across all wells of several immunoSEQ 96-well plates, and each plate was treated as a replicate. For sorted subsets, around 0.2 ug of genomic DNA, equivalent to around 30,000 T cell genomes, went into each replicate PCR. Purified libraries were quantified with a Qubit 3.0 fluorometer, sized on a Bioanalyzer 2100, and re-quantified with the KAPA Library Quantification kit. A separate single-read 150-cycle Illumina NextSeq 550 flow cell was used to sequence each immunoSEQ 96-well plate. The source study handled its data this way. Because only junctional sequences without quality scores were contained in the immunoSEQ output, filtering matching that applied to full-length reads could not be performed. To assign V/J genes and CDR3, sequences were annotated using PyIR, a Python wrapper for IgBLAST v1.9, with IMGT germline references. Reads with weak V/J assignments (E-value above 1e-6), missing CDR3, stop codons, out-of-frame junctions, or ambiguous translated residues were removed. A V3J clonotype was defined by an identical inferred V gene, J gene, and CDR3 amino acid sequence. Percentage overlap between repertoires was computed as shared unique clonotypes divided by the size of the smaller repertoire. Three approaches were used to assess repertoire richness: RTK rarefaction, the Chao1 estimator, and Recon v2.1 estimates of unobserved clonotypes. For all TCRbeta clonotypes obtained by the gDNA method from four donors, generation probabilities were computed with OLGA. The source is immuneACCESS, and TCRdb retained only in-frame sequences with V and J called. Part of the clones is not carried over; for the studies checked, unresolved V genes explain less than half of this, and the remainder is unexplained. V, J and clone size are taken as reported in that table, and D and trimming were inferred from the DNA itself. The sample data list roughly 300,000 clones, and less than 85% of these were observed just once. The top ten clones comprise more than 9% of the sample.

Remarks on this clone: There is no known antigen for this receptor. No qualities accompany the bases; no much larger clone lies one base away.

The investigation overall reported the following: Sampling was limited to blood, and TCR repertoires in tissue likely differ from TCR repertoires in blood. Compared with non-shared clonotypes, the clonotypes found in all four sorted-subset donors had higher generation probabilities. Larger estimated clonotype richness was generally found for naive subsets than for memory subsets. Incomplete sequencing was indicated by rarefaction of sorted-subset datasets, despite the large sequencing depth. Approximately 5% of naive CD4, around 4% of naive CD8, roughly 2.4% of memory CD4, and over 0.35% of memory CD8 clonotypes were shared across several donors. Because the study included only a small number of donors, the genetic and exposure-history diversity represented was limited. Pairwise subsampling indicated that sequencing depth was expected to affect the degree of clonotype sharing among donors.

V drops 1 base and J drops 0 bases, leaving 9 bases in between. There are 16 amino acids in the CDR3, from cysteine to phenylalanine inclusive. Only the CDR3 DNA stays, 48 bases, in frame from base 1. CDR1 and CDR2 are read off the germline V gene as SGHTA and FQGNSA. Sequenced sample: memory CD4+ T cells sorted from blood. Sample cell subset or site, as interpreted from the label and publication: CD45RA-negative fraction. The sequence came from a young man in good health. The sequence is built from TRBV7-2 and TRBJ2-2; a tentative D match to TRBD2 spans 6 bases. The DNA reads TGTGCCAGCAGCTTAGGGGGCGGGGCGAACACCGGGGAGCTGTTTTTT. Its product reads: CASSLGGGANTGELFF. The variable domain in full, with residues beyond the CDR3 obtained from the reference TRBV7-2 and TRBJ2-2 genes, is GAGVSQSPSNKVTEKGKDVELRCDPISGHTALYWYRQSLGQGLEFLIYFQGNSAPDKSGLPSDRFSAERTGGSVSTLTIQRTQQEDSAVYLCASSLGGGANTGELFFGEGSRLTVL.